This entry lists 31 T cell receptor beta chains sequenced from one sample in a study of metastatic and nonmetastatic thyroid tumors. TCRdb re-clonotyped the PCR reads through MiXCR. This table holds roughly 39,000 clones, around 43% found once. Each patient came to thyroid surgery without any prior treatment (of any kind). The sample taken for sequencing was tumor tissue. These receptors were collected from a male donor with papillary thyroid cancer or a benign thyroid nodule (not recorded which). Some clones in this sample may be carry-over from other donors' samples.

Here the CDR3 DNA reads TGTGCCAGCAGCTTTGGAGGTTACAATGAGCAGTTCTTC. Its protein product is CASSFGGYNEQFF. The chain is built from TRBV5-5 and TRBJ2-1, with a weak D call TRBD2 (5 bases). Germline assignment: CDR1 SGHKS and CDR2 YYEKEE (reference sequence). CDR3 length: 13 residues. V shed 2 bases and J shed 4 bases, with 7 bases lying between them.

The V gene is TRBV5-1, the J gene TRBJ1-2; D unresolved. Germline V lookup: CDR1 SGHRS, CDR2 YFSETQ. The V end was cut by 0 bases, the J end by 8 bases, with 5 bases between. This CDR3 contains 11 residues. This CDR3 is CASSLAGGYTF. In DNA form, the CDR3 reads TGCGCCAGCAGCTTGGCCGGCGGCTACACCTTC.

The chain links TRBV6-1 to TRBJ1-2; possible D gene TRBD1, 5 bases. From germline, CDR1 is MNHNS and CDR2 SASEGT. V dropped 7 bases and J dropped 6 bases, with 18 bases sitting between them. The CDR3 has 14 residues. CDR3 amino acids: CASILTDPMNGYTF. The CDR3 DNA reads as TGTGCCAGCATCTTGACAGACCCCATGAATGGCTACACCTTC.

The chain combines TRBV7-8 with TRBJ2-1, with TRBD2 matching over 8 bases. Germline V gives CDR1 SGHVS, CDR2 FQNEAQ. CDR3 length: 15 residues. The V segment lost 5 bases and the J segment 7 bases; nucleotides outside the gene matches: 10. CDR3 protein: CASSAEAGAGNEQFF. The CDR3 DNA follows: TGTGCCAGCAGCGCCGAAGCGGGAGCAGGAAATGAGCAGTTCTTC.

This chain links TRBV5-1 with TRBJ2-7; D uncertain. Trimming took 4 bases from V and 0 from J, leaving 8 bases between them. The CDR3 runs 13 residues. Germline loops: CDR1 SGHRS, CDR2 YFSETQ. The CDR3 loop is CASSLEISYEQYF. The DNA for the CDR3 is TGCGCCAGCAGCCTGGAAATCTCCTACGAGCAGTACTTC.

This clone was observed once. This chain uses TRBV5-1 with TRBJ2-7, with no clear D. This CDR3 spans 13 amino acids. The germline V and J ends were trimmed by 4 bases and 6 bases, with 14 bases remaining between them. Germline V CDR1 and CDR2: SGHRS, YFSETQ. The CDR3 region is CASSPAFESEQYF. Here the CDR3 DNA reads TGCGCCAGCAGCCCGGCGTTTGAGAGCGAGCAGTACTTC.

The gene calls are TRBV30 and TRBJ1-4; tentatively, D is TRBD1 (5 bases). The CDR3 runs to 12 residues. Per germline, CDR1 GTSNPN and CDR2 SVGIG (reference sequence). The CDR3 loop reads CGGDEGNEKLFF. The CDR3 DNA is TGTGGAGGGGATGAGGGGAATGAAAAACTGTTTTTT.

V is TRBV9 and J is TRBJ2-7; the match to TRBD1 covers 8 bases. The CDR3 extends over 14 amino acids. The V gene end was trimmed by 9 bases and the J gene end by 5 bases; junction bases not matched to a gene: 13. Per the germline V gene, CDR1 is SGDLS and CDR2 is YYNGEE. The CDR3 is CAKRTDREGDEQYF. The CDR3 DNA reads TGTGCCAAAAGAACGGACAGGGAAGGCGACGAGCAGTACTTC.

About this clone itself: This same CDR3 is encoded by further DNA sequences in the sample. V is TRBV20-1 and J is TRBJ2-7, with D perhaps TRBD1 or TRBD2 (5 bases each). The CDR3 extends over 15 amino acids. CDR1 is DFQATT and CDR2 is SNEGSKA in the germline V gene (reference sequence). The V end was cut by 1 base, the J end by 4 bases, with 17 bases between. In DNA, the CDR3 is TGCAGTGCTAGAGGTCAGACAGCCGACTATTACGAGCAGTACTTC. It yields the protein CSARGQTADYYEQYF.

The CDR3 sequence is CSARDIPGGSYNSPLHF. As DNA, the CDR3 is TGCAGTGCTAGAGATATCCCAGGGGGCTCATATAATTCACCCCTCCACTTT. The V gene is TRBV20-1, the J gene TRBJ1-6, with 8 bases identical to TRBD1. The CDR3 is made up of 17 amino acids. Germline V gene lookup returns CDR1 DFQATT and CDR2 SNEGSKA (reference sequence). Trimming removed 0 bases from V and 4 bases from J; junction bases left unmatched: 8.

This chain connects TRBV19 to TRBJ1-2; D perhaps matches TRBD1 (6 bases). V lost 5 bases and J 4 bases, leaving 8 bases between the germline ends. CDR3 length: 12 amino acids. Per the germline V gene, CDR1 is LNHDA and CDR2 is SQIVND (reference sequence). The CDR3 loop reads CASSPTGYGYTF. Written as DNA, the CDR3 is TGTGCCAGTAGTCCGACAGGCTATGGCTACACCTTC. Full variable domain (missing parts from reference TRBV19 and TRBJ1-2): DGGITQSPKYLFRKEGQNVTLSCEQNLNHDAMYWYRQDPGQGLRLIYYSQIVNDFQKGDIAEGYSVSREKKESFPLTVTSAQKNPTAFYLCASSPTGYGYTFGSGTRLTVV.

This clone was counted only a few times. V and J are TRBV15 and TRBJ1-2; no firm D call. V was trimmed by 3 bases and J by 8 bases, leaving 16 bases between them. Per the germline V gene, CDR1 is LNHNV and CDR2 is YYDKDF (reference sequence). The CDR3 spans 14 residues. The chain's CDR3 is CATSRESRLGGYTF. The DNA of the CDR3 is TGTGCCACCAGCAGGGAATCGAGACTGGGAGGCTACACCTTC.

This clone was seen a few times. The gene calls are TRBV28 and TRBJ1-6, with a possible D match to TRBD1 (5 bases). CDR3 size: 13 residues. Germline CDR1 reads MDHEN; CDR2 reads SYDVKM. Trimming cost V 7 bases and J 7 bases, with 11 bases left between them. The chain's CDR3 is CASTWGGNSPLHF. For the CDR3, the DNA is TGTGCCAGCACTTGGGGGGGGAATTCACCCCTCCACTTT.

This rearrangement joins TRBV20-1 to TRBJ1-1; tentatively, D is TRBD1 (5 bases). In germline, CDR1 is DFQATT, CDR2 SNEGSKA (reference sequence). The V gene lost 2 bases and the J gene lost 0 bases, with 13 bases spanning the gap. The CDR3 is made up of 15 amino acids. The chain's CDR3 is CSARPRDGMNTEAFF. The CDR3 DNA sequence: TGCAGTGCTAGACCCCGGGACGGAATGAACACTGAAGCTTTCTTT.

The chain carries TRBV2 and TRBJ1-2, with D perhaps TRBD1 (5 bases). The CDR3 has 13 residues. Per germline, CDR1 SNHLY and CDR2 FYNNEI. The V end was cut by 6 bases, the J end by 4 bases, with 12 bases between. The CDR3 reads CASRSGFFYGYTF. The CDR3 bases are TGTGCCAGCAGGTCAGGGTTTTTCTATGGCTACACCTTC. Drawing the rest from reference TRBV2 and TRBJ1-2, the complete variable domain is EPEVTQTPSHQVTQMGQEVILRCVPISNHLYFYWYRQILGQKVEFLVSFYNNEISEKSEIFDDQFSVERPDGSNFTLKIRSTKLEDSAMYFCASRSGFFYGYTFGSGTRLTVV.

V usage is TRBV7-8 and J usage is TRBJ1-1, with D uncertain. V gave up 0 bases and J gave up 5 bases, with 16 bases separating them. Germline values: CDR1 SGHVS, CDR2 FQNEAQ. The CDR3 has 16 residues. CDR3 in DNA: TGTGCCAGCAGCTTAGCCACCCGGTCGAGTATAACTGAAGCTTTCTTT. It translates to CASSLATRSSITEAFF.

The chain joins TRBV9 to TRBJ2-1; D gene ambiguous. The CDR3 runs 15 residues. V lost 3 bases, J lost 0 bases, and 10 bases lay in between. Germline assignment: CDR1 SGDLS and CDR2 YYNGEE. This chain's CDR3 is CASSGAGVSYNEQFF. The CDR3 DNA reads TGTGCCAGCAGCGGGGCAGGTGTCTCCTACAATGAGCAGTTCTTC.

The chain uses TRBV7-9 and TRBJ1-3, with D unclear. The CDR3 has 14 amino acids. CDR1 SEHNR and CDR2 FQNEAQ come from the germline V gene (reference sequence). Trimming took off 2 bases at V and 0 bases at J, with 5 bases between the two ends. The CDR3 region is CASSLWSSGNTIYF. The DNA of the CDR3 is TGTGCCAGCAGCTTATGGAGCTCTGGAAACACCATATATTTT.

The rearrangement links TRBV15 to TRBJ1-2; no clear D gene. Trimming stripped 0 bases from V and 5 bases from J, with 10 bases between. CDR3 length: 14 residues. Looked up from germline, CDR1 is LNHNV and CDR2 is YYDKDF (reference sequence). The CDR3 region has the DNA TGTGCCACCAGCAGAGATTGGACGGATTATGGCTACACCTTC. Amino acids: CATSRDWTDYGYTF.

As DNA, the CDR3 is TGCGCCAGCAGCTTGGGAGGTACGGTCAGCTCCTACGAGCAGTACTTC. Protein: CASSLGGTVSSYEQYF. The V gene is TRBV5-1, the J gene TRBJ2-7; D gene uncertain. The CDR3 is 16 residues long. V was clipped by 0 bases and J by 0 bases, with 13 bases between them. Germline V gives CDR1 SGHRS, CDR2 YFSETQ.

J is TRBJ2-5 and V is TRBV7-8, with TRBD1 matching over 9 bases. There are 14 residues in the CDR3. The ends lost 5 bases at V and 1 base at J; junction bases unmatched: 2. CDR1 is SGHVS, CDR2 FQNEAQ, per germline. For the CDR3, the DNA is TGTGCCAGCAGCGCGACAGGGGGCCAAGAGACCCAGTACTTC. It codes for CASSATGGQETQYF. The full variable domain, in which reference TRBV7-8 and TRBJ2-5 provide the parts outside the CDR3, is GAGVSQSPRYKVAKRGQDVALRCDPISGHVSLFWYQQALGQGPEFLTYFQNEAQLDKSGLPSDRFFAERPEGSVSTLKIQRTQQEDSAVYLCASSATGGQETQYFGPGTRLLVL.

This chain uses TRBV9 with TRBJ1-2; the D gene is possibly TRBD1 (6 bases). The CDR3 runs 15 residues. The germline V and J ends were trimmed by 0 bases and 6 bases, with 15 bases remaining between them. Germline assignment: CDR1 SGDLS and CDR2 YYNGEE. The CDR3 sequence is CASSVEPGAIDGYTF. CDR3 DNA: TGTGCCAGCAGCGTAGAACCAGGGGCAATTGATGGCTACACCTTC.

The genes are TRBV9 and TRBJ2-5, with TRBD2 matching 7 bases. V trimming: 0 bases; J trimming: 3 bases; junction bases outside the gene matches: 2. The CDR3 covers 14 residues. Per germline, CDR1 SGDLS and CDR2 YYNGEE. The CDR3 protein is CASSVAGGEETQYF. The CDR3 DNA sequence: TGTGCCAGCAGCGTAGCTGGGGGGGAAGAGACCCAGTACTTC.

This clone showed up many times. The chain recombines TRBV6-1 with TRBJ1-5, with a tentative D call TRBD1 (6 bases). V lost 5 bases to trimming and J lost 3 bases, with 11 bases between them. Germline-derived CDR1 and CDR2 are MNHNS and SASEGT. This CDR3 contains 14 residues. The CDR3 nucleotides read TGTGCCAGCAGTACGGGGGACAACAATCAGCCCCAGCATTTT. It codes for CASSTGDNNQPQHF.

A few counts support this clone. This sequence joins TRBV7-9 and TRBJ2-7, with D possibly TRBD2 on 5 matching bases. The germline CDR1 and CDR2 sequences are SEHNR and FQNEAQ (reference sequence). V was cut by 5 bases and J by 3 bases, with 5 bases left in between. This CDR3 is built from 11 residues. CDR3 in DNA: TGTGCCAGCAGCCGGGACTACGAGCAGTACTTC. Translated: CASSRDYEQYF.

The CDR3 sequence is CASSSQDRENQPQHF. In DNA, the CDR3 is TGTGCCAGCAGCTCTCAAGACAGGGAAAATCAGCCCCAGCATTTT. The genes are TRBV28 and TRBJ1-5, with TRBD1 matching over 7 bases. V shed 6 bases, J shed 4 bases, and the junction held 9 bases outside the gene matches. The CDR3 covers 15 residues. Germline V CDR1 and CDR2: MDHEN, SYDVKM.

The chain employs TRBV11-3 and TRBJ2-3; possibly TRBD1 for D (6 bases). Per the germline V gene, CDR1 is SGHNT and CDR2 is YENEEA. The V end was cut by 3 bases, the J end by 1 base, with 11 bases between. CDR3 size: 15 residues. The chain's CDR3 is CASSFGHRGTDTQYF. CDR3 DNA sequence: TGTGCCAGCAGCTTCGGGCACAGGGGCACAGATACGCAGTATTTT.

This clone was counted once. This chain links TRBV18 with TRBJ2-7; 9 nucleotides align to TRBD1. The CDR3 runs to 15 residues. J lost 4 bases, V lost 3 bases, and 7 bases had no gene match. CDR1 and CDR2 from the germline V gene are KGHSH and LQKENI. The CDR3 DNA sequence: TGTGCCAGCTCACCGGTCGGGACAGGGTCGTACGAGCAGTACTTC. Translation: CASSPVGTGSYEQYF.

The chain is built from TRBV10-1 and TRBJ2-1, with D uncertain. Germline CDR1 is WNHNN and CDR2 is SYGVQD (reference sequence). Trimming removed 2 bases from V and 8 bases from J, with 13 bases in between. The CDR3 covers 14 residues. CDR3 nucleotide sequence: TGCGCCAGCAGTGAGGACGATTATGGGGATGAGCAGTTCTTC. Translating it yields CASSEDDYGDEQFF.

This clone ranks as medium-sized (0.01 to 0.1%). The V call is TRBV10-2, the J call TRBJ2-7; the D gene is possibly TRBD2 (6 bases). The length of the CDR3 is 14 residues. The germline gives CDR1 WSHSY, CDR2 SAAADI. V lost 3 bases, J lost 0 bases, and 9 bases lay in between. The DNA for the CDR3 is TGCGCCAGCAGTGACGTCGGGGGCTCCTACGAGCAGTACTTC. Translated: CASSDVGGSYEQYF.

This clone turned up a few times. This chain uses TRBV19 with TRBJ2-2, with TRBD1 identical over 8 bases. V dropped 2 bases and J dropped 6; count of bases not matched to a gene: 5. The CDR3 extends over 15 amino acids. CDR1 and CDR2 (germline): LNHDA, SQIVND (reference sequence). The CDR3 sequence: CASSIQGANSGELFF. The CDR3 bases are TGTGCCAGTAGTATACAGGGGGCGAATTCCGGGGAGCTGTTTTTT.